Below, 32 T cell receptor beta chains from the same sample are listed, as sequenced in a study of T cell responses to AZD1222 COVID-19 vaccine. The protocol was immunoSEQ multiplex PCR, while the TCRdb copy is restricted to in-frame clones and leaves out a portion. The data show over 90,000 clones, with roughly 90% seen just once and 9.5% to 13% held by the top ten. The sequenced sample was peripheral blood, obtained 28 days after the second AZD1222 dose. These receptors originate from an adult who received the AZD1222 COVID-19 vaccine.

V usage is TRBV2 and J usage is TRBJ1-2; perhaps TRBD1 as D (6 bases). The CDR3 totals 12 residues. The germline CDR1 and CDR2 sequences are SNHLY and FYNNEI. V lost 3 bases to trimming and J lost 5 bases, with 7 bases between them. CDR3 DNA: TGTGCCAGCAGTGAGGACAGTTATGGCTACACCTTC. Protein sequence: CASSEDSYGYTF. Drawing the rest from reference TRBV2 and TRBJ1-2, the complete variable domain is EPEVTQTPSHQVTQMGQEVILRCVPISNHLYFYWYRQILGQKVEFLVSFYNNEISEKSEIFDDQFSVERPDGSNFTLKIRSTKLEDSAMYFCASSEDSYGYTFGSGTRLTVV.

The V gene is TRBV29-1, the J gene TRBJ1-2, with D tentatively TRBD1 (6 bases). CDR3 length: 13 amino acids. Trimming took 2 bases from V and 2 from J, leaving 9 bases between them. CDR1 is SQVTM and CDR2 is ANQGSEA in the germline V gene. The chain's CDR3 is CSVEPGANYGYTF. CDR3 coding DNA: TGCAGCGTTGAACCGGGGGCCAACTATGGCTACACCTTC. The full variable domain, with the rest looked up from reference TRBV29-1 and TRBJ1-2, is SAVISQKPSRDICQRGTSLTIQCQVDSQVTMMFWYRQQPGQSLTLIATANQGSEATYESGFVIDKFPISRPNLTFSTLTVSNMSPEDSSIYLCSVEPGANYGYTFGSGTRLTVV.

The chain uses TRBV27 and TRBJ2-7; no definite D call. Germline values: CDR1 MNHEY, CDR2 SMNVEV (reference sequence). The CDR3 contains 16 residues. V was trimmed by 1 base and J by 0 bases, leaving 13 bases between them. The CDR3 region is CASSLFPPPSSYEQYF. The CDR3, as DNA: TGTGCCAGCAGTTTATTCCCCCCTCCGAGCTCCTACGAGCAGTACTTC.

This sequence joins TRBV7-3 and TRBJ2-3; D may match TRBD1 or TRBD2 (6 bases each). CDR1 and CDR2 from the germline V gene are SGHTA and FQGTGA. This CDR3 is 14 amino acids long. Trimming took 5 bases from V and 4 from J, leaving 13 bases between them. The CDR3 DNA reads TGTGCCAGCAGCAGAAACGGGGGCGCAGATACGCAGTATTTT. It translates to CASSRNGGADTQYF.

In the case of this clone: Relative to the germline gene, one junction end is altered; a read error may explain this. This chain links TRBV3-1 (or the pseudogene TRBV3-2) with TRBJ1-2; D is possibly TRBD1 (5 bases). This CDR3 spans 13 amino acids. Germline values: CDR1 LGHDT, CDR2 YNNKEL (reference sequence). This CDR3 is CASSQDGARGYTF. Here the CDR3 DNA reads TGTGCCAGCAGTCAAGACGGGGCCCGAGGCTACACCTTC.

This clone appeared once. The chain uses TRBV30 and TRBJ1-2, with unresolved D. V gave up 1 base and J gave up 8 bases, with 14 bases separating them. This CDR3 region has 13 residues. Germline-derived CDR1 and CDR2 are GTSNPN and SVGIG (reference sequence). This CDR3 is CAWSEASTWGYTF. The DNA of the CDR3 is TGTGCCTGGAGTGAGGCTTCAACGTGGGGCTACACCTTC.

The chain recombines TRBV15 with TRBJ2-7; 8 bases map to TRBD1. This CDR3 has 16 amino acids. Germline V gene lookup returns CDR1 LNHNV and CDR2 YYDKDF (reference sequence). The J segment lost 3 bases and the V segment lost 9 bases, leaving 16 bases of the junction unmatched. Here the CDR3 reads CATAKTGTGDLYEQYF. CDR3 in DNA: TGTGCCACTGCCAAGACCGGGACAGGTGATCTCTACGAGCAGTACTTC.

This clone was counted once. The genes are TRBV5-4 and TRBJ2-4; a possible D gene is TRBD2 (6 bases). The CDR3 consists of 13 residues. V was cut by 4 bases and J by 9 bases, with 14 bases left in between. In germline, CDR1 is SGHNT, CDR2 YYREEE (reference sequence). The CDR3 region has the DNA TGTGCCAGCAGCGAAGGGACTCGGGCCATTCAGTACTTC. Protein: CASSEGTRAIQYF.

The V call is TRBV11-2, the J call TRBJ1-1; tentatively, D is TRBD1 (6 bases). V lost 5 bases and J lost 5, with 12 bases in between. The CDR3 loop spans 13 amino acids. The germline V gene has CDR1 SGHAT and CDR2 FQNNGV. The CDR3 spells CASSPLRGTEAFF. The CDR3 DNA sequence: TGTGCCAGCAGCCCGCTAAGGGGGACTGAAGCTTTCTTT.

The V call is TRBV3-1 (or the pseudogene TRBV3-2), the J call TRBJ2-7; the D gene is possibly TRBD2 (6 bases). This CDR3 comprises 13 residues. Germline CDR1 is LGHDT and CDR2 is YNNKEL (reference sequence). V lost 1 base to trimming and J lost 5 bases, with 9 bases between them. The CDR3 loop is CASSQGRVHEQYF. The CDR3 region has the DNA TGTGCCAGCAGCCAAGGGAGGGTCCACGAGCAGTACTTC.

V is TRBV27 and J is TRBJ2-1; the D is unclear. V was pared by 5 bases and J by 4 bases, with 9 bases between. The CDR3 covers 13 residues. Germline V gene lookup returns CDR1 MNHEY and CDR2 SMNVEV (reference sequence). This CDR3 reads CASSPTRYNEQFF. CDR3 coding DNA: TGTGCCAGCAGTCCGACACGGTACAATGAGCAGTTCTTC.

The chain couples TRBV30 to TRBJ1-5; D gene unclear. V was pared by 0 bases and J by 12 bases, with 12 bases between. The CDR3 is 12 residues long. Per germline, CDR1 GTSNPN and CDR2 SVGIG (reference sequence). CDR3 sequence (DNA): TGTGCCTGGAGTGTACCGGGTCGGGGCCAGCATTTT. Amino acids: CAWSVPGRGQHF.

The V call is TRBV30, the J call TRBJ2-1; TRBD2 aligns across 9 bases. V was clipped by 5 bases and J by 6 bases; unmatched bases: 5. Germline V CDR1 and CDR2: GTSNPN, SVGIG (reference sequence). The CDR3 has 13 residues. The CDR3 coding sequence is TGTGCCTGGCAGCGGCGGGGGGGCAATGAGCAGTTCTTC. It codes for CAWQRRGGNEQFF.

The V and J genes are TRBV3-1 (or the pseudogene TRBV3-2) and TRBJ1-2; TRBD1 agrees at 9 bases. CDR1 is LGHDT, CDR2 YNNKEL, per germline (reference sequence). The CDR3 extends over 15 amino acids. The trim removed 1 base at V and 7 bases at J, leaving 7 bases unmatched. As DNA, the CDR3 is TGTGCCAGCAGCCAAGTGGGACAGGGATTTAGTGGCTACACCTTC. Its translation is CASSQVGQGFSGYTF.

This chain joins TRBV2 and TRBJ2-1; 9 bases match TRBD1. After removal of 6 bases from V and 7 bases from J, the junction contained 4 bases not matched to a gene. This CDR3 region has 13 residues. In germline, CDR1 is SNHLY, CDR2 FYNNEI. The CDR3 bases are TGTGCCAGCAGCCGGGACAGGGATAATGAGCAGTTCTTC. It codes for CASSRDRDNEQFF.

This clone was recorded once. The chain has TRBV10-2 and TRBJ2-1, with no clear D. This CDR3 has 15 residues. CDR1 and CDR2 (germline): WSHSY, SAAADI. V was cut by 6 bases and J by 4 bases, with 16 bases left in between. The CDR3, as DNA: TGCGCCAGCAGCTACTATTTAACCACGTACAATGAGCAGTTCTTC. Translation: CASSYYLTTYNEQFF.

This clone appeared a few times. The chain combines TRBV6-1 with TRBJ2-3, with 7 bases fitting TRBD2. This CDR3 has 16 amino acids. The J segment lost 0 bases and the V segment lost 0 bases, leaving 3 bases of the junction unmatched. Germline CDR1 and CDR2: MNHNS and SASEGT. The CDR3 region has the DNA TGTGCCAGCAGTGAAGCCGGGGGAGGGAGCACAGATACGCAGTATTTT. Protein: CASSEAGGGSTDTQYF.

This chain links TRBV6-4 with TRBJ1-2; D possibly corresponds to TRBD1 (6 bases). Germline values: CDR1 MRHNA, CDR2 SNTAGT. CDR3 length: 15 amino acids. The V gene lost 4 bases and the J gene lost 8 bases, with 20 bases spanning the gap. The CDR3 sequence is CASSALPGQLGGYTF. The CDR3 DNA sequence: TGTGCCAGCAGTGCGCTACCGGGACAACTTGGGGGCTACACCTTC.

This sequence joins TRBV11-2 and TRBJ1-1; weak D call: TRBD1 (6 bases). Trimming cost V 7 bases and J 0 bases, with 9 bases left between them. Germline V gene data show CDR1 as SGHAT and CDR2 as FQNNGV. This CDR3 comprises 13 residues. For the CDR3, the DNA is TGTGCCAGCATGTCAGGGGTGAACACTGAAGCTTTCTTT. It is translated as CASMSGVNTEAFF.

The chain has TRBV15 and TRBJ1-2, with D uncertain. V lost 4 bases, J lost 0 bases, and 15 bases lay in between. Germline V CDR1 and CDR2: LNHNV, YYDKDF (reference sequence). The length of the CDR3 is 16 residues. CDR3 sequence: CATSMAQRPPNYGYTF. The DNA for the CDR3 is TGTGCCACCAGCATGGCCCAGAGACCGCCTAACTATGGCTACACCTTC.

The CDR3 coding sequence is TGCGCCAGCAGCCAGTCAGGGGGCTACAACGAGCAGTACTTC. Its protein is CASSQSGGYNEQYF. The chain has TRBV5-1 and TRBJ2-7; TRBD1 agrees at 8 bases. The CDR3 contains 14 residues. The germline V gene encodes CDR1 SGHRS and CDR2 YFSETQ. V dropped 4 bases and J dropped 5; count of bases not matched to a gene: 8.

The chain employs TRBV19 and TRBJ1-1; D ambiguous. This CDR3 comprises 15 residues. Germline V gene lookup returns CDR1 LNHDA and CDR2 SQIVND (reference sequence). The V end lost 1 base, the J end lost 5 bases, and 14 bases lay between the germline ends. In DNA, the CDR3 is TGTGCCAGTAGTATAGGCCCACCCCCGGGGACTGAAGCTTTCTTT. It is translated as CASSIGPPPGTEAFF.

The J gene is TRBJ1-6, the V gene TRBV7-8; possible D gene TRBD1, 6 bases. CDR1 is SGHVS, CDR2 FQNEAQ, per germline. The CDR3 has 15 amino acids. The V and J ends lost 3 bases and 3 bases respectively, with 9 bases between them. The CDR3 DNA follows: TGTGCCAGCAGCTTTGCAGGGGACTATAATTCACCCCTCCACTTT. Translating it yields CASSFAGDYNSPLHF.

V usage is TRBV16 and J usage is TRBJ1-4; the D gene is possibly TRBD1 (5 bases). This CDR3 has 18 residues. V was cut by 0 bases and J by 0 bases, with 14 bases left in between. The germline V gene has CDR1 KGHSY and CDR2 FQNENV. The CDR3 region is CASSQSPGGTATNEKLFF. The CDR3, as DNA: TGTGCCAGCAGCCAATCGCCTGGGGGGACTGCAACTAATGAAAAACTGTTTTTT.

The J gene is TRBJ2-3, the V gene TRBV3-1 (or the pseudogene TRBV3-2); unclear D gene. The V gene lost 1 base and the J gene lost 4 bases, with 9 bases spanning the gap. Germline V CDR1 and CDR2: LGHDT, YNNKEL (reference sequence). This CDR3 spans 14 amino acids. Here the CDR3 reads CASSQGSSPDTQYF. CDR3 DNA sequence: TGTGCCAGCAGCCAAGGGTCTAGTCCAGATACGCAGTATTTT.

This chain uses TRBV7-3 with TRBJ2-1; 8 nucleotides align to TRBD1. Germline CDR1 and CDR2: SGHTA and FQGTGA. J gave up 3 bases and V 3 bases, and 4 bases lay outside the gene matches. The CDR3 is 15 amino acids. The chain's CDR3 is CASSLGQAIYNEQFF. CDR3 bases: TGTGCCAGCAGCTTGGGACAGGCTATCTACAATGAGCAGTTCTTC.

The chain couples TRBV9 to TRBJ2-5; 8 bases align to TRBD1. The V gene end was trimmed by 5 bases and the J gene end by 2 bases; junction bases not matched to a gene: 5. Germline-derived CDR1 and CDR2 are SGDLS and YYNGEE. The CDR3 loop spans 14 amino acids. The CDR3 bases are TGTGCCAGCAGTCTTACAGGGGGACAAGAGACCCAGTACTTC. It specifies CASSLTGGQETQYF.

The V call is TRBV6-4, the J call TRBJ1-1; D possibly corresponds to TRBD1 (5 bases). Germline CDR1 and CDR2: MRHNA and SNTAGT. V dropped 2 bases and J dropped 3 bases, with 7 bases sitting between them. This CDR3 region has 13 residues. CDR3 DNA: TGTGCCAGCAGTGACGAGGGGCACACTGAAGCTTTCTTT. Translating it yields CASSDEGHTEAFF.

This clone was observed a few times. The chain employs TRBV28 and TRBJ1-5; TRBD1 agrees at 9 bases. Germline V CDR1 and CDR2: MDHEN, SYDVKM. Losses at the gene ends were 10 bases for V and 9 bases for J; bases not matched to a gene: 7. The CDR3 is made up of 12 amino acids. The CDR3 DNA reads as TGTGCCAACGGACAGGGGCCTTGGCCCCAGCATTTT. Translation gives CANGQGPWPQHF.

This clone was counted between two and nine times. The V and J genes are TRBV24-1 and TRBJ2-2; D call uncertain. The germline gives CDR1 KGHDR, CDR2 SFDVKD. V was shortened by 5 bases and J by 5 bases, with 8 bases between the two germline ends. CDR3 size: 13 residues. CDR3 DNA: TGTGCCACCAGTGCCTCCTATACCGGGGAGCTGTTTTTT. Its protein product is CATSASYTGELFF.

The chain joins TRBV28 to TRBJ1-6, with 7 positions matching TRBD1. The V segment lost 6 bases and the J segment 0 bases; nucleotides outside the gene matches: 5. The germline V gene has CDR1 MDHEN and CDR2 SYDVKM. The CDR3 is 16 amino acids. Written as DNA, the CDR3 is TGTGCCAGCAGGAACAGGGGAAGCTCCTATAATTCACCCCTCCACTTT. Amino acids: CASRNRGSSYNSPLHF.

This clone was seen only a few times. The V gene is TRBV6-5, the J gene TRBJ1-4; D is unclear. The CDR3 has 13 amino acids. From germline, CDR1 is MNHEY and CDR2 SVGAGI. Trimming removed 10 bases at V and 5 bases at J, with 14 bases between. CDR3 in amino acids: CATNRAPNEKLFF. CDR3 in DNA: TGTGCCACCAACCGGGCCCCCAATGAAAAACTGTTTTTT.